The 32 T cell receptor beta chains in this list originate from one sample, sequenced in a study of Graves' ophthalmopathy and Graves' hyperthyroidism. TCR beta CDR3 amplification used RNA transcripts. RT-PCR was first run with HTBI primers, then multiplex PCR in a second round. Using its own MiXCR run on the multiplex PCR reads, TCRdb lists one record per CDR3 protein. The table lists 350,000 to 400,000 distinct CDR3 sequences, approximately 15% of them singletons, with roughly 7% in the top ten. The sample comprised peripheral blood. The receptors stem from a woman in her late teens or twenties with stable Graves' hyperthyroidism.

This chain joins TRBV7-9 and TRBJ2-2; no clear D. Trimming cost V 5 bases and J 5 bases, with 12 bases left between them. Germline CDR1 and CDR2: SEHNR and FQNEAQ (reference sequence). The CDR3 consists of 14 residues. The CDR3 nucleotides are TGTGCCAGCAGCCCCTATTCTGGAACCGGGGAGCTGTTTTTT. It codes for CASSPYSGTGELFF. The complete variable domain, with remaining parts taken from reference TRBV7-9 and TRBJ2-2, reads DTGVSQNPRHKITKRGQNVTFRCDPISEHNRLYWYRQTLGQGPEFLTYFQNEAQLEKSRLLSDRFSAERPKGSFSTLEIQRTEQGDSAMYLCASSPYSGTGELFFGEGSRLTVL.

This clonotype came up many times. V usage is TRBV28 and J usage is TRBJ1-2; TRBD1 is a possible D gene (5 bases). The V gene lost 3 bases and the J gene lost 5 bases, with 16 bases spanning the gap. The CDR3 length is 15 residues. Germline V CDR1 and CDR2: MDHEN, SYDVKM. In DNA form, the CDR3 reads TGTGCCAGCAGTTTGGGAGGACAAGGGGTTTATGGCTACACCTTC. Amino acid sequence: CASSLGGQGVYGYTF.

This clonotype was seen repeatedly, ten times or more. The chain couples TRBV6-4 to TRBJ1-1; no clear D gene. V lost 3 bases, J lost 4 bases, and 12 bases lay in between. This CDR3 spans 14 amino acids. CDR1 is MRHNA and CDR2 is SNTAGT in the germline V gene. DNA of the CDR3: TGTGCCAGCAGTGAAGGCAGTTCGAGCACTGAAGCTTTCTTT. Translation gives CASSEGSSSTEAFF.

CDR3 sequence (DNA): TGCAGTGCTAGAGATGAAGGCAATGAGCAGTTCTTC. Its translation: CSARDEGNEQFF. This chain connects TRBV20-1 to TRBJ2-1; D is undetermined. The V gene's germline CDR1 is DFQATT and CDR2 SNEGSKA (reference sequence). The germline V and J ends were trimmed by 0 bases and 6 bases, with 6 bases remaining between them. The CDR3 has 12 residues.

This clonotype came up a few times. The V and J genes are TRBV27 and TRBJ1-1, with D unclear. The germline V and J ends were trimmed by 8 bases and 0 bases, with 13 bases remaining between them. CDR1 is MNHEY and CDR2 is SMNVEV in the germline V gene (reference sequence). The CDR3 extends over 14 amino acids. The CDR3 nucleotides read TGTGCCAGCTACTCCCCTCCCATGAACACTGAAGCTTTCTTT. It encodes CASYSPPMNTEAFF.

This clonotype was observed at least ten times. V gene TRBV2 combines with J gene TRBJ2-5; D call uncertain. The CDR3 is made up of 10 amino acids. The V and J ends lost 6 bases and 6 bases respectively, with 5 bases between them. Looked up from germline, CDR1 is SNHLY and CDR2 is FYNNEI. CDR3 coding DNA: TGTGCCAGCAGAGGGAAGACCCAGTACTTC. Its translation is CASRGKTQYF.

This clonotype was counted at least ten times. The CDR3 bases are TGCAGCGGCCGGCGGAGGGTGTCCCAAGAGACCCAGTACTTC. Its protein is CSGRRRVSQETQYF. The chain employs TRBV29-1 and TRBJ2-5, with D perhaps matching TRBD2 (6 bases). V lost 7 bases, J lost 1 base, and 16 bases lay in between. Per the germline V gene, CDR1 is SQVTM and CDR2 is ANQGSEA. The CDR3 loop spans 14 amino acids.

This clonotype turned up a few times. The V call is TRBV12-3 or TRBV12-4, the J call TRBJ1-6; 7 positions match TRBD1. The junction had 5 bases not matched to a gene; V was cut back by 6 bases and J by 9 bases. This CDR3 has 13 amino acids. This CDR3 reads CASRDPGGSPLHF. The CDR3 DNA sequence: TGTGCCAGCAGGGACCCAGGGGGTTCACCCCTCCACTTT.

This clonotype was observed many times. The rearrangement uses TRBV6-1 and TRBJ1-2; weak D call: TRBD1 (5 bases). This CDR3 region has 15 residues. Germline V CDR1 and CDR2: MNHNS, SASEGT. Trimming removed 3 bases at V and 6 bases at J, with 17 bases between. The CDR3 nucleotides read TGTGCCAGCAGTGATTCATGGGGGACTGGGCATGGCTACACCTTC. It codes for CASSDSWGTGHGYTF.

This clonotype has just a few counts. CDR3 sequence reads: CASSETTHGNQPQHF. The CDR3 bases are TGTGCCAGCAGTGAAACGACGCACGGCAATCAGCCCCAGCATTTT. V and J are TRBV6-1 and TRBJ1-5; D remains unclear. Trimming took 2 bases from V and 2 from J, leaving 10 bases between them. Germline CDR1 MNHNS, CDR2 SASEGT. The CDR3 loop spans 15 amino acids.

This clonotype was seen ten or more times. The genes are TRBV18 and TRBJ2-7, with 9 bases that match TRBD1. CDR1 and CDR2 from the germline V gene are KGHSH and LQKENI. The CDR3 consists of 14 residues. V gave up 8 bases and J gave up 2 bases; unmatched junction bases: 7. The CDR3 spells CASSPGQGPYEQYF. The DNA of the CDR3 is TGTGCCAGCAGTCCGGGACAGGGCCCCTACGAGCAGTACTTC.

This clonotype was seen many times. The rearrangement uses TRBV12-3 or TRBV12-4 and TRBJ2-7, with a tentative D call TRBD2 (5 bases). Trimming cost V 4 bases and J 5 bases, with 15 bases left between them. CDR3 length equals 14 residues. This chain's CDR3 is CASSSPGSGNEQYF. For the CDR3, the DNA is TGTGCCAGCAGTTCCCCCGGGTCGGGAAACGAGCAGTACTTC.

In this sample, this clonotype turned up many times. The CDR3 nucleotides read TGCAGTGCTTCCCTCGACAGGGCCGACTACGAGCAGTACTTC. Amino acids: CSASLDRADYEQYF. The chain employs TRBV20-1 and TRBJ2-7, with TRBD1 identical over 7 bases. Germline CDR1 is DFQATT and CDR2 is SNEGSKA (reference sequence). V lost 5 bases to trimming and J lost 3 bases; unmatched junction nucleotides: 10. CDR3 length equals 14 residues.

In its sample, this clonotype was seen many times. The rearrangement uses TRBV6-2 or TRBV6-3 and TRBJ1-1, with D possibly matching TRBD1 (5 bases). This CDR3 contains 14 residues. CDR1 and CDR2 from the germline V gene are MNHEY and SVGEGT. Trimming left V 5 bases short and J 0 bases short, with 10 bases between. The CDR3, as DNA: TGTGCCAGCAGTGGGGGGGTTGTGAACACTGAAGCTTTCTTT. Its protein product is CASSGGVVNTEAFF.

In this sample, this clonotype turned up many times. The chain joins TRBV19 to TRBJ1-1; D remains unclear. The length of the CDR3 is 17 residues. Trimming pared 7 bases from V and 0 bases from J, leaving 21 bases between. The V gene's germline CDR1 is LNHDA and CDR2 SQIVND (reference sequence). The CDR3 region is CASKETLGFGMNTEAFF. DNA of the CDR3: TGTGCCAGTAAGGAGACATTGGGTTTTGGCATGAACACTGAAGCTTTCTTT.

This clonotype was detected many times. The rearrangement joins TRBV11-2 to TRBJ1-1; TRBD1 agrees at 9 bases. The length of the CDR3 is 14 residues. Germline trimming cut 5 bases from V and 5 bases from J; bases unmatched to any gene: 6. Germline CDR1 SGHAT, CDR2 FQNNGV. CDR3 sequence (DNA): TGTGCCAGCAGCCAAGGACAGGGGAGAACTGAAGCTTTCTTT. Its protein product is CASSQGQGRTEAFF.

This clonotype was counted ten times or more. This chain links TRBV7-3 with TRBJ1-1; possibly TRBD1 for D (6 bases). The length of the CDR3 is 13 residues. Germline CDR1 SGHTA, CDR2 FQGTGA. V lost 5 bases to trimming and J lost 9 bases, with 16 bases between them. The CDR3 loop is CASSRSGEEKAFF. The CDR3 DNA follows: TGTGCCAGCAGCCGATCAGGGGAGGAGAAAGCTTTCTTT.

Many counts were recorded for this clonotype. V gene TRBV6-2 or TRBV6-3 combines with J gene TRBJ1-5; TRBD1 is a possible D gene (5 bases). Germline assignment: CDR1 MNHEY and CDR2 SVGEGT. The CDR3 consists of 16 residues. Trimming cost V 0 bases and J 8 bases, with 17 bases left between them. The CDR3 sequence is CASSYSKEGSGKPQHF. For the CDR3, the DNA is TGTGCCAGCAGTTACTCGAAGGAGGGGTCGGGAAAGCCCCAGCATTTT.

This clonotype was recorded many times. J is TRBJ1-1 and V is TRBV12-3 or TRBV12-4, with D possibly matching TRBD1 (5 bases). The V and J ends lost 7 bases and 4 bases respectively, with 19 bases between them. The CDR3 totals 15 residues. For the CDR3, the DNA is TGTGCCAGCAAAACACCGGGGGTAGAGAGCACTGAAGCTTTCTTT. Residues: CASKTPGVESTEAFF.

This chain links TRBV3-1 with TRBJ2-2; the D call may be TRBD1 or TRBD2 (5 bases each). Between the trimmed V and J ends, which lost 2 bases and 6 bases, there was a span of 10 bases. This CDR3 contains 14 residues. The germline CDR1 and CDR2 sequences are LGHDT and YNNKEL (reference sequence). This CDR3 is CASSQNWGSGELFF. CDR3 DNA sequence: TGTGCCAGCAGCCAAAATTGGGGGTCCGGGGAGCTGTTTTTT.

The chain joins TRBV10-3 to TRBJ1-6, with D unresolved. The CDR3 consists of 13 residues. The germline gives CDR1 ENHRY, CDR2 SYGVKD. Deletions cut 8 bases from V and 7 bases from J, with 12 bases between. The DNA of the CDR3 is TGTGCCATCGGCGGGAGCGGGAATTCACCCCTCCACTTT. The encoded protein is CAIGGSGNSPLHF.

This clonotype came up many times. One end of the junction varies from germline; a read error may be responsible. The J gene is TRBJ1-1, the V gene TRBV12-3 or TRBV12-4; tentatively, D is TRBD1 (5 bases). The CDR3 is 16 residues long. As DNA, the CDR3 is TGTGCCGGCAGTTTAATGGGAGGGGTCACTAACACTGAAGCTTTCTTT. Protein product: CAGSLMGGVTNTEAFF.

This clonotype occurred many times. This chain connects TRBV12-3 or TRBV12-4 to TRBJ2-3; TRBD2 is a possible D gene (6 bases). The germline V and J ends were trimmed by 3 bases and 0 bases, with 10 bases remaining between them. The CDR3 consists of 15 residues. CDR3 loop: CASSFGGRSTDTQYF. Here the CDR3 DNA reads TGTGCCAGCAGTTTTGGAGGGAGAAGCACAGATACGCAGTATTTT.

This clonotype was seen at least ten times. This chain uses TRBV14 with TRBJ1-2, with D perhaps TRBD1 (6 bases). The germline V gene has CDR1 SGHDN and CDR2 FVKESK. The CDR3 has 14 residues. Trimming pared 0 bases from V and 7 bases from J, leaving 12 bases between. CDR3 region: CASSQDWTAGGYTF. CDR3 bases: TGTGCCAGCAGCCAAGATTGGACAGCAGGTGGCTACACCTTC.

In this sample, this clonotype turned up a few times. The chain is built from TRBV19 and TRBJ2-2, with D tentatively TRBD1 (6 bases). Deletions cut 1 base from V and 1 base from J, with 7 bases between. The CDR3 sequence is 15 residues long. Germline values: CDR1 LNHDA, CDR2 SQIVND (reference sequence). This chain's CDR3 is CASSIGTVNTGELFF. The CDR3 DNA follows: TGTGCCAGTAGTATAGGGACAGTGAACACCGGGGAGCTGTTTTTT.

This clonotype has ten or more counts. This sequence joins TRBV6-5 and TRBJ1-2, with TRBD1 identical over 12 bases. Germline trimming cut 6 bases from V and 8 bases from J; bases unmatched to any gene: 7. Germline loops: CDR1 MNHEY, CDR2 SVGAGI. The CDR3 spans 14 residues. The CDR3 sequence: CASRGDRGREGYTF. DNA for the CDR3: TGTGCCAGCAGGGGGGACAGGGGGCGTGAAGGCTACACCTTC.

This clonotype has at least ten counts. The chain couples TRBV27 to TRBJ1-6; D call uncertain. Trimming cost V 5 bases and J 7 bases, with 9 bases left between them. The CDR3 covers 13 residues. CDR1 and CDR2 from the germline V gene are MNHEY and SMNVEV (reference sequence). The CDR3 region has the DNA TGTGCCAGCAGTGAAAGGCTGAATTCACCCCTCCACTTT. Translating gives CASSERLNSPLHF.

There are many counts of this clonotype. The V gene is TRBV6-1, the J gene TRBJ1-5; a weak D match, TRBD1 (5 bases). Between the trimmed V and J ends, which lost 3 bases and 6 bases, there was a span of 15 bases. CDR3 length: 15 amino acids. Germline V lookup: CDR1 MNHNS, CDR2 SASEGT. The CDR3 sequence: CASSDAHRLSQPQHF. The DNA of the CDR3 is TGTGCCAGCAGTGACGCTCACAGGTTAAGTCAGCCCCAGCATTTT.

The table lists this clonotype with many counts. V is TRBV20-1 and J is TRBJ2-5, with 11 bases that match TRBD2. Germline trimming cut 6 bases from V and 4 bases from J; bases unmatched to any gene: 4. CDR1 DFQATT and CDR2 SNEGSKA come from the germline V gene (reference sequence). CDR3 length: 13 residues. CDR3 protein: CSAFSGGAETQYF. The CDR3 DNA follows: TGCAGTGCCTTTAGCGGGGGGGCAGAGACCCAGTACTTC.

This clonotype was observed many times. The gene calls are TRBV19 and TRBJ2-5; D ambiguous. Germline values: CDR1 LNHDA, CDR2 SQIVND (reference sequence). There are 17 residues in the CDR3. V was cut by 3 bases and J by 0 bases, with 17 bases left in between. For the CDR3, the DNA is TGTGCCAGTAGTATCGGATCAAGCACATGGTACCAAGAGACCCAGTACTTC. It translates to CASSIGSSTWYQETQYF.

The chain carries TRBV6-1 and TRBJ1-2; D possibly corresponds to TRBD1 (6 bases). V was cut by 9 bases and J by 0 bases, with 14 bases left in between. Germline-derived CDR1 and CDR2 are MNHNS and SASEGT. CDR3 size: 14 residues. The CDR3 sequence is CARERDTTNYGYTF. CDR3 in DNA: TGTGCCAGAGAACGGGACACTACTAACTATGGCTACACCTTC.

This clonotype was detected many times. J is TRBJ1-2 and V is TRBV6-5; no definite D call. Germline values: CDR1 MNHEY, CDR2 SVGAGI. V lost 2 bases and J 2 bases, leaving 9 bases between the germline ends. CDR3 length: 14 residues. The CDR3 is CASSYDGINYGYTF. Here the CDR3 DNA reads TGTGCCAGCAGTTACGACGGGATAAACTATGGCTACACCTTC.